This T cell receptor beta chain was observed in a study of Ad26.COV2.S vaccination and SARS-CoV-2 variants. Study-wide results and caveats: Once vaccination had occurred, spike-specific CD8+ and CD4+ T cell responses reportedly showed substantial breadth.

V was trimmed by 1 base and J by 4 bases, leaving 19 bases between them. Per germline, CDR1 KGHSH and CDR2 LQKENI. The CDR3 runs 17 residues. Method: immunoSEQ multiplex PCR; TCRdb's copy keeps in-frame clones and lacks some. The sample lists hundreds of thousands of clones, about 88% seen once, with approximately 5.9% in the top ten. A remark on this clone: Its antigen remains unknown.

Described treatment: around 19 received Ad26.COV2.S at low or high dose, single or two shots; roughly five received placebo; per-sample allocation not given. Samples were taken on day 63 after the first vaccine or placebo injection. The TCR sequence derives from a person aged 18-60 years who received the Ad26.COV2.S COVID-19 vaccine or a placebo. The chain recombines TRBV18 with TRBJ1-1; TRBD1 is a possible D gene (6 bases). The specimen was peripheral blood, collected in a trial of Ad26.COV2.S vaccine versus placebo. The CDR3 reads CASSPRQDSWMGTEAFF. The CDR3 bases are TGTGCCAGCTCACCACGGCAGGACAGCTGGATGGGCACTGAAGCTTTCTTT.